The 15 T cell receptor beta chains given below trace back to one sample, sequenced in a study of T-cell reconstitution after alpha-beta-depleted transplantation in children. For TCRbeta, the library was prepared with unique molecular identifiers. Via MiXCR, TCRdb re-called the PCR reads, giving one row per CDR3 protein. The sample yields a few hundred thousand distinct CDR3 sequences, around a tenth seen once. The source material was PBMCs from the stem cell graft donor, sampled from the stem cell graft. Receptors were obtained from a human donor who donated a stem cell graft to a child with acute lymphoblastic leukemia.

This clonotype showed up just a few times. The V gene is TRBV28, the J gene TRBJ2-1; the match to TRBD2 covers 9 bases. After removal of 6 bases from V and 8 bases from J, the junction contained 14 bases not matched to a gene. The CDR3 has 16 residues. Germline assignment: CDR1 MDHEN and CDR2 SYDVKM. In DNA, the CDR3 is TGTGCCAGCAGCTTGGAGGGACTAGCCGCCGGGGATGAGCAGTTCTTC. Translating it yields CASSLEGLAAGDEQFF. The full variable domain, completed using reference TRBV28 and TRBJ2-1, is DVKVTQSSRYLVKRTGEKVFLECVQDMDHENMFWYRQDPGLGLRLIYFSYDVKMKEKGDIPEGYSVSREKKERFSLILESASTNQTSMYLCASSLEGLAAGDEQFFGPGTRLTVL.

The chain carries TRBV20-1 and TRBJ2-7, with 10 bases aligning to TRBD2. CDR1 is DFQATT, CDR2 SNEGSKA, per germline (reference sequence). The CDR3 has 20 residues. The V gene end was trimmed by 4 bases and the J gene end by 4 bases; junction bases not matched to a gene: 25. Here the CDR3 DNA reads TGCAGTGCTACCACCGCTGCAGTGCTACCACCTAGCGGGAGCGGGTACGAGCAGTACTTC. This codes for CSATTAAVLPPSGSGYEQYF.

This clonotype occurred many times. The V and J genes are TRBV12-3 or TRBV12-4 and TRBJ1-6; D is ambiguous. This CDR3 contains 14 residues. Trimming took 5 bases from V and 12 from J, leaving 17 bases between them. CDR3 loop: CASSPTPEVGPLHF. The DNA of the CDR3 is TGTGCCAGCAGTCCGACTCCCGAGGTGGGACCCCTCCACTTT.

This sequence joins TRBV6-2 or TRBV6-3 and TRBJ2-1; the D gene is possibly TRBD1 (6 bases). The germline V gene has CDR1 MNHEY and CDR2 SVGEGT. The CDR3 extends over 11 amino acids. The germline V and J ends were trimmed by 7 bases and 13 bases, with 14 bases remaining between them. CDR3 nucleotide sequence: TGTGCCAGCACCCAGGGGAGTATCCAGTTCTTC. Amino acid sequence: CASTQGSIQFF.

This clonotype turned up a few times. This chain links TRBV20-1 with TRBJ1-2, with D unclear. CDR1 and CDR2 (germline): DFQATT, SNEGSKA (reference sequence). The CDR3 length is 15 residues. Trimming cost V 1 base and J 6 bases, with 18 bases left between them. This chain's CDR3 is CSARVDWVLDDGYTF. For the CDR3, the DNA is TGCAGTGCTAGAGTGGACTGGGTATTGGACGATGGCTACACCTTC.

This clonotype was detected a few times. The chain couples TRBV27 to TRBJ2-1; perhaps TRBD1 as D (5 bases). Between the trimmed V and J ends, which lost 4 bases and 0 bases, there was a span of 10 bases. There are 15 residues in the CDR3. Germline V gene lookup returns CDR1 MNHEY and CDR2 SMNVEV (reference sequence). The CDR3 DNA reads TGTGCCAGCAGTTGGGGCCCGAGCTCCTACAATGAGCAGTTCTTC. It encodes CASSWGPSSYNEQFF.

This clonotype has just a few counts. The CDR3, as DNA: TGCGCCAGCAGCCAAGGCCCCCTCGCGGGGGAGACCCAGTACTTC. This translates into CASSQGPLAGETQYF. The chain couples TRBV4-1 to TRBJ2-5; D is possibly TRBD2 (6 bases). Trimming cost V 1 base and J 5 bases, with 14 bases left between them. The CDR3 contains 15 residues. The germline V gene encodes CDR1 MGHRA and CDR2 YSYEKL.

This clonotype was seen only a few times. V is TRBV10-3 and J is TRBJ2-5; D call uncertain. V lost 6 bases and J lost 3, with 11 bases in between. The CDR3 length is 13 residues. Per the germline V gene, CDR1 is ENHRY and CDR2 is SYGVKD. Written as DNA, the CDR3 is TGTGCCATCAGCCATACAACGGAAGAGACCCAGTACTTC. It specifies CAISHTTEETQYF.

This clonotype was detected ten times or more. The chain employs TRBV27 and TRBJ2-3, with 11 bases that match TRBD1. After removal of 6 bases from V and 7 bases from J, the junction contained 9 bases not matched to a gene. Germline values: CDR1 MNHEY, CDR2 SMNVEV (reference sequence). The CDR3 covers 15 residues. The CDR3 coding sequence is TGTGCCAGCAGCCGGGACAGGGGGAGGAGAAATACGCAGTATTTT. Translating gives CASSRDRGRRNTQYF.

This clonotype has more than one count but fewer than ten. The CDR3 here is CASSSRGSSYEQYF. The CDR3 DNA is TGTGCCAGCAGCTCCCGAGGGAGCTCCTACGAGCAGTACTTC. The rearrangement links TRBV5-4 to TRBJ2-7; D perhaps matches TRBD2 (5 bases). CDR3 length equals 14 residues. V dropped 3 bases and J dropped 0 bases, with 10 bases sitting between them. Germline V CDR1 and CDR2: SGHNT, YYREEE (reference sequence). Supplemented by reference TRBV5-4 and TRBJ2-7, the full variable domain reads ETGVTQSPTHLIKTRGQQVTLRCSSQSGHNTVSWYQQALGQGPQFIFQYYREEENGRGNFPPRFSGLQFPNYSSELNVNALELDDSALYLCASSSRGSSYEQYFGPGTRLTVT.

The chain joins TRBV7-8 to TRBJ1-5; D is uncertain. Between the trimmed V and J ends, which lost 0 bases and 3 bases, there was a span of 6 bases. Germline V gene sequence: CDR1 SGHVS, CDR2 FQNEAQ. CDR3 size: 14 residues. CDR3 DNA sequence: TGTGCCAGCAGCTTAGCGCGGACCAATCAGCCCCAGCATTTT. Encoded protein: CASSLARTNQPQHF.

The genes are TRBV4-3 and TRBJ2-5, with 7 bases matching TRBD2. Germline CDR1 reads LGHNA; CDR2 reads YSLEER. The CDR3 consists of 15 residues. V lost 2 bases and J lost 1; bases outside the gene matches: 4. The CDR3 DNA is TGCGCCAGCAGCCAAAGCCCGGGGGGCCAAGAGACCCAGTACTTC. Translated: CASSQSPGGQETQYF.

This clonotype was observed many times. The chain carries TRBV5-4 and TRBJ2-3; 8 positions match TRBD2. Germline CDR1 SGHNT, CDR2 YYREEE (reference sequence). The CDR3 contains 15 residues. The V segment lost 4 bases and the J segment 0 bases; nucleotides outside the gene matches: 4. This CDR3 reads CASSHGTSSTDTQYF. The CDR3 bases are TGTGCCAGCAGCCACGGGACTAGTAGCACAGATACGCAGTATTTT.

This clonotype was observed a handful of times. The CDR3 reads CASSEGGDIQYF. As DNA, the CDR3 is TGTGCCAGCAGTGAAGGAGGGGACATTCAGTACTTC. The gene calls are TRBV2 and TRBJ2-4; either TRBD1 or TRBD2 may supply D (5 bases each). The CDR3 contains 12 residues. Germline V gene data show CDR1 as SNHLY and CDR2 as FYNNEI. V was clipped by 1 base and J by 8 bases, with 6 bases between them. The full variable domain, completed using reference TRBV2 and TRBJ2-4, is EPEVTQTPSHQVTQMGQEVILRCVPISNHLYFYWYRQILGQKVEFLVSFYNNEISEKSEIFDDQFSVERPDGSNFTLKIRSTKLEDSAMYFCASSEGGDIQYFGAGTRLSVL.

This clonotype was counted ten times or more. The chain recombines TRBV4-2 with TRBJ2-1, with 8 bases that match TRBD1. Trimming took 3 bases from V and 8 from J; bases not matched to a gene: 15. The germline gives CDR1 LGHNA, CDR2 YNFKEQ. The CDR3 spans 17 residues. DNA for the CDR3: TGTGCCAGCAGCCAGGCTCTGGACAGGGCTCCCTCCGATGAGCAGTTCTTC. It encodes CASSQALDRAPSDEQFF.